This passage covers 2 T cell receptor beta chains from one sample sequenced in a study of cytomegalovirus exposure and HLA in healthy donors. The study ran its PCR with 60 Vbeta and 13 Jbeta primers. Clones were read by immunoSEQ multiplex PCR, and TCRdb kept only the in-frame ones, dropping some. The profile shows 200,000 or so clones, approximately 78% of them singletons. Sequencing was carried out using PBMCs. The receptors come from a woman in her fifties or sixties in good health and CMV-seropositive.

This chain uses TRBV5-6 with TRBJ1-1; D perhaps matches TRBD1 (5 bases). This CDR3 region has 14 residues. Trimming stripped 2 bases from V and 10 bases from J, with 18 bases between. The germline gives CDR1 SGHDT, CDR2 YYEEEE. CDR3 in amino acids: CASSFDSWPSAAFF. As DNA, the CDR3 is TGTGCCAGCAGCTTTGACAGTTGGCCCTCTGCAGCTTTCTTT.

The genes are TRBV5-6 and TRBJ2-1; 13 nucleotides line up with TRBD2. V was clipped by 4 bases and J by 5 bases; unmatched bases: 12. This CDR3 region has 18 residues. Germline loops: CDR1 SGHDT, CDR2 YYEEEE. The chain's CDR3 is CASSLTSGGRGLNNEQFF. The CDR3 coding sequence is TGTGCCAGCAGCCTGACTAGCGGGGGGCGCGGTCTTAACAATGAGCAGTTCTTC.